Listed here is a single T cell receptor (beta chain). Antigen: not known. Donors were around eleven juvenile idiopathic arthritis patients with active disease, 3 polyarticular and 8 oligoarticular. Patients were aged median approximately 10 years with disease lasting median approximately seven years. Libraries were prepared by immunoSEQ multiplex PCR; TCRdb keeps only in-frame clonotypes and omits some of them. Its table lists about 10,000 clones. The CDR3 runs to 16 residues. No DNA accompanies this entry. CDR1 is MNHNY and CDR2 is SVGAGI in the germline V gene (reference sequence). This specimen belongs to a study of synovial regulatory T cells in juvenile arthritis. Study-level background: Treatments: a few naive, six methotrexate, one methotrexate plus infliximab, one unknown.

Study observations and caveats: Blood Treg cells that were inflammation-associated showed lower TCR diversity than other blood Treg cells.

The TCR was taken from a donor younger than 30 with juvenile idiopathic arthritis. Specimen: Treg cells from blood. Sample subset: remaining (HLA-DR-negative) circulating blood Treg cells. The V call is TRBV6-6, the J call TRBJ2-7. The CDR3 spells CASSYNSQGPSYEQYF.